The 5 T cell receptor beta chains listed next were all sequenced from one sample in a study of CD8+CD57+ T cells in acquired aplastic anemia. It was genomic DNA that served as the template for profiling TCR beta VDJ and CDR3. In TCRdb, the reads were re-called with MiXCR into one record per CDR3 protein. The top ten hold around 28% of the sample, which has a few hundred thousand distinct CDR3 sequences, over 55% seen once. The sequencing sample was made of sorted CD4+, CD8+, or CD8+CD57+ T cells (not recorded which) from PBMCs. The origin of the receptors is a human donor in good health.

The chain has TRBV7-8 and TRBJ2-7, with D perhaps matching TRBD2 (6 bases). The length of the CDR3 is 15 residues. Germline CDR1 and CDR2: SGHVS and FQNEAQ. Trimming cost V 5 bases and J 1 base, with 15 bases left between them. DNA for the CDR3: TGTGCCAGCAGCCCCCACCGGGACTCTTCCTACGAGCAGTACTTC. This sequence encodes CASSPHRDSSYEQYF.

In its sample, this clonotype was seen a few times. V gene TRBV10-3 combines with J gene TRBJ2-7; 7 bases are a match to TRBD1. The CDR3 is 13 residues long. Germline V lookup: CDR1 ENHRY, CDR2 SYGVKD. V lost 7 bases and J lost 3; bases outside the gene matches: 6. The chain's CDR3 is CAITAGGSYEQYF. In nucleotides, the CDR3 is TGTGCCATCACTGCAGGGGGTAGCTACGAGCAGTACTTC.

The rearrangement joins TRBV12-3 or TRBV12-4 to TRBJ1-3, with D hard to call. Between the trimmed V and J ends, which lost 8 bases and 0 bases, there was a span of 11 bases. The CDR3 runs 14 residues. CDR3 coding DNA: TGTGCCAGCTGTAGAAGTTACTCTGGAAACACCATATATTTT. It codes for CASCRSYSGNTIYF.

With regard to this clonotype: Being one base from a much bigger clone, this may be a read error. This chain connects TRBV6-6 to TRBJ1-4; D not resolved. CDR3 size: 14 residues. Per the germline V gene, CDR1 is MNHNY and CDR2 is SVGAGI (reference sequence). The CDR3 bases are TGTGCCGGCAGTTACGTTAGGGCTTCTGAAAAACTGTTTTTT. This sequence encodes CAGSYVRASEKLFF.

This sequence joins TRBV7-6 and TRBJ1-5; 7 positions match TRBD1. Germline V gene data show CDR1 as SGHVS and CDR2 as FNYEAQ. V lost 2 bases to trimming and J lost 6 bases; unmatched junction nucleotides: 7. The CDR3 is made up of 15 amino acids. CDR3 protein: CASSLSGQGGQPQHF. CDR3 nucleotide sequence: TGTGCCAGCAGCTTATCTGGGCAGGGGGGTCAGCCCCAGCATTTT. Complete variable domain (other parts from reference TRBV7-6 and TRBJ1-5): GAGVSQSPRYKVTKRGQDVALRCDPISGHVSLYWYRQALGQGPEFLTYFNYEAQQDKSGLPNDRFSAERPEGSISTLTIQRTEQRDSAMYRCASSLSGQGGQPQHFGDGTRLSIL.